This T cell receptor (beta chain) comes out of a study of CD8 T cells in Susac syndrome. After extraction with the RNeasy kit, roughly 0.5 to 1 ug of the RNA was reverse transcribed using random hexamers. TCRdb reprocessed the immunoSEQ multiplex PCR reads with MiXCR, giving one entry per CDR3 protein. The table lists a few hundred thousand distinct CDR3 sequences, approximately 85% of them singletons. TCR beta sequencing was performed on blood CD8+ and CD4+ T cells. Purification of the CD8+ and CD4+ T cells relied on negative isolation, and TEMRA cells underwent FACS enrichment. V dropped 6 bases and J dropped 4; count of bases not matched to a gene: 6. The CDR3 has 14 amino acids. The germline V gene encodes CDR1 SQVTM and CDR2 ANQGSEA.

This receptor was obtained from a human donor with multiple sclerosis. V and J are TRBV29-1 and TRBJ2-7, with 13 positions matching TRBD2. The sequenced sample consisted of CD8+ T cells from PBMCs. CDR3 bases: TGCAGCGTGCTGACTAGCGGGAGGCAATACGAGCAGTACTTC. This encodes CSVLTSGRQYEQYF.